These 10 T cell receptor beta chains share one sample of origin, sequenced in a study of T cell repertoires in cytomegalovirus infection. TCRdb independently ran MiXCR on the reads; one entry per CDR3 protein. The table lists about 310,000 distinct CDR3 sequences, around 9.6% of them singletons, with more than 2.5% in the top ten. Specimen: PBMCs. The receptors shown here come from a human donor in good health (CMV status not recorded). Some clones in this sample may be carry-over from other donors' samples.

The table lists this clonotype with many counts. The chain carries TRBV14 and TRBJ2-6; D call uncertain. CDR1 is SGHDN and CDR2 is FVKESK in the germline V gene. The CDR3 has 16 residues. The V gene lost 0 bases and the J gene lost 0 bases, with 6 bases spanning the gap. CDR3: CASSQDPFSGANVLTF. The CDR3 DNA reads as TGTGCCAGCAGCCAAGATCCGTTCTCTGGGGCCAACGTCCTGACTTTC.

This clonotype was seen a few times. The chain has TRBV20-1 and TRBJ1-4, with 10 bases identical to TRBD1. The CDR3 is made up of 12 amino acids. Germline CDR1 and CDR2: DFQATT and SNEGSKA (reference sequence). The trim removed 8 bases at V and 8 bases at J, leaving 5 bases unmatched. CDR3 loop: CSPGQGKEKLFF. CDR3 in DNA: TGCAGTCCGGGACAGGGGAAGGAAAAACTGTTTTTT.

With respect to this clonotype: A read error may explain this, as a much larger clone is one base away. The V gene is TRBV9, the J gene TRBJ1-5; D ambiguous. V was clipped by 4 bases and J by 5 bases, with 13 bases between them. The CDR3 is 14 residues long. Germline CDR1 and CDR2: SGDLS and YYNGEE. The CDR3 reads CASSRSGNDQPQHF. Written as DNA, the CDR3 is TGTGCCAGCAGCCGATCAGGTAACGATCAGCCCCAGCATTTT.

This clonotype was seen many times. The J gene is TRBJ2-7, the V gene TRBV29-1; 9 bases are shared with TRBD1. The trim removed 5 bases at V and 5 bases at J, leaving 7 bases unmatched. Per the germline V gene, CDR1 is SQVTM and CDR2 is ANQGSEA. CDR3 length equals 13 residues. This chain's CDR3 is CSVRGQGRDEQYF. DNA of the CDR3: TGCAGCGTTAGAGGACAGGGGCGGGACGAGCAGTACTTC.

The table lists this clonotype with many counts. The chain carries TRBV7-8 and TRBJ1-5; D unclear. V lost 1 base and J lost 2, with 15 bases in between. CDR3 length: 17 residues. CDR1 is SGHVS and CDR2 is FQNEAQ in the germline V gene. The CDR3 sequence: CASSLGEQLLGNQPQHF. In nucleotides, the CDR3 is TGTGCCAGCAGCTTAGGAGAACAGCTTCTGGGCAATCAGCCCCAGCATTTT.

The chain is built from TRBV7-9 and TRBJ2-5, with TRBD1 as a possible D gene (5 bases). The V gene lost 5 bases and the J gene lost 7 bases, with 17 bases spanning the gap. Per germline, CDR1 SEHNR and CDR2 FQNEAQ (reference sequence). This CDR3 region has 14 residues. The CDR3 sequence: CASSGTAGLGTQYF. The CDR3, as DNA: TGTGCCAGCAGCGGAACGGCAGGGCTCGGGACCCAGTACTTC.

This clonotype was counted at least ten times. The chain has TRBV25-1 and TRBJ2-7, with D tentatively TRBD1 or TRBD2 (7 bases each). V dropped 3 bases and J dropped 3 bases, with 15 bases sitting between them. CDR3 size: 15 residues. Germline CDR1 and CDR2: MGHDK and SYGVNS. This CDR3 reads CASSDRGGSDYEQYF. The CDR3 nucleotides are TGTGCCAGCAGTGACAGGGGGGGTTCGGACTACGAGCAGTACTTC.

This clonotype has only a few counts. The chain is built from TRBV5-1 and TRBJ1-1; D is undetermined. Germline CDR1 and CDR2: SGHRS and YFSETQ. V lost 0 bases, J lost 0 bases, and 9 bases lay in between. The CDR3 is 15 amino acids. The CDR3 loop reads CASSLEGSLNTEAFF. In DNA, the CDR3 is TGCGCCAGCAGCTTGGAAGGCAGTTTGAACACTGAAGCTTTCTTT.

This chain joins TRBV13 and TRBJ1-1; 8 bases agree with TRBD1. This CDR3 contains 15 residues. The germline gives CDR1 PRHDT, CDR2 FYEKMQ (reference sequence). V shed 2 bases and J 6 bases; nucleotides not matched to a gene: 8. In DNA, the CDR3 is TGTGCCAGCAGCTTAATAGCAGGGGGCAGGTCTGAAGCTTTCTTT. As protein: CASSLIAGGRSEAFF.

The chain couples TRBV7-3 to TRBJ2-3, with 11 bases aligning to TRBD2. This CDR3 is 18 amino acids long. From germline, CDR1 is SGHTA and CDR2 FQGTGA. The V gene end was trimmed by 5 bases and the J gene end by 0 bases; junction bases not matched to a gene: 10. The DNA for the CDR3 is TGTGCCAGCAGCCCCGGGACTAGCGGAAAAACTAGCACAGATACGCAGTATTTT. Translated, it gives CASSPGTSGKTSTDTQYF.